The present T cell receptor beta chain was sequenced within a study of T-cell reconstitution after alpha-beta-depleted transplantation in children. It was with unique molecular identifiers that the TCRbeta library was prepared. TCRdb reanalysed the PCR reads using MiXCR and keeps one entry per CDR3 protein. The sample has almost 400,000 distinct CDR3 sequences, roughly 20% seen once. This clonotype was detected a few times. The specimen comprised PBMCs from the stem cell graft donor, sampled from the stem cell graft. The TCR sequence derives from a human donor who donated a stem cell graft to a child with acute myeloid leukemia.

The CDR3 here is CASSQDGRVWTEAFF. CDR3 coding DNA: TGCGCCAGCAGCCAAGACGGCAGGGTGTGGACTGAAGCTTTCTTT. The chain employs TRBV4-1 and TRBJ1-1; the D gene is possibly TRBD1 (5 bases). The V end was cut by 0 bases, the J end by 5 bases, with 13 bases between. This CDR3 is 15 amino acids long. Germline V gene lookup returns CDR1 MGHRA and CDR2 YSYEKL.